A selection of T cell receptor beta chains follows, all from one sample in a study of response to subunit inactivated influenza vaccine. TCRdb reprocessed the RT-PCR reads with MiXCR, giving one entry per CDR3 protein. The table shows just under 550,000 distinct CDR3 sequences, with under 30% occurring only once. These data were also reused for a study on T cells expressing NK-cell markers.

This sample comprised CD4+ T cells sorted from PBMCs, obtained less than 13 days after vaccination. These receptors were obtained from a man aged 45-65 years who received an inactivated influenza vaccine. Both conserved end residues are part of each CDR3. The D gene is left open where the match is weak.

TRBJ2-7 TRBD1 TRBV7-3 CASSQTGQGGEQYF
TRBJ1-4 TRBD1 TRBV12-3/TRBV12-4 CASSAMDRKLFF
TRBJ2-2 . TRBV12-3/TRBV12-4 CASYPEGGLRTGELFF
TRBJ1-1 . TRBV2 CASSEARIMNTEAFF
TRBJ2-3 . TRBV7-3 CASSYSAEHTDTQYF
TRBJ2-4 TRBD1 TRBV7-2 CASSLGTGDIQYF
TRBJ2-7 . TRBV20-1 CSANFGPGLNEQYF
TRBJ2-7 TRBD1 TRBV19 CASSIDVTGGAYHEQYF
TRBJ2-1 TRBD2 TRBV20-1 CSAPGTSGGHNEQFF
TRBJ1-1 TRBD1 TRBV2 CASRTGWSTEAFF
TRBJ2-3 TRBD2 TRBV2 CVGEGRDTQYF
TRBJ1-1 TRBD1 TRBV4-1 CASSSLDRGKNTEAFF
TRBJ1-6 . TRBV7-6 CASSLAEGTGGSPLHF
TRBJ1-1 TRBD1 TRBV5-1 CASSLDGQGLGEAFF
TRBJ1-5 TRBD1 TRBV4-2 CASSPGTGGFGNQPQHF
TRBJ2-3 TRBD2 TRBV20-1 CSALPGLAGDTQYF
TRBJ2-7 . TRBV3-1 CASSLRGQSYEQYF
TRBJ2-7 . TRBV29-1 CSVVPGRSAYEQYF
TRBJ2-1 TRBD2 TRBV7-9 CASSLMGGGVGMKEQFF
TRBJ1-2 . TRBV27 CASREFGQGGFSYTF
TRBJ1-2 . TRBV15 CATSRVEGGYTF
TRBJ2-5 TRBD1 TRBV5-6 CASSPKQGARETQYF
TRBJ2-1 TRBD1 TRBV20-1 CSARSNLGTGGRNEQFF
TRBJ2-5 . TRBV30 CAWGRGPQETQYF
TRBJ2-3 . TRBV7-9 CASSVAGQHTDTQYF